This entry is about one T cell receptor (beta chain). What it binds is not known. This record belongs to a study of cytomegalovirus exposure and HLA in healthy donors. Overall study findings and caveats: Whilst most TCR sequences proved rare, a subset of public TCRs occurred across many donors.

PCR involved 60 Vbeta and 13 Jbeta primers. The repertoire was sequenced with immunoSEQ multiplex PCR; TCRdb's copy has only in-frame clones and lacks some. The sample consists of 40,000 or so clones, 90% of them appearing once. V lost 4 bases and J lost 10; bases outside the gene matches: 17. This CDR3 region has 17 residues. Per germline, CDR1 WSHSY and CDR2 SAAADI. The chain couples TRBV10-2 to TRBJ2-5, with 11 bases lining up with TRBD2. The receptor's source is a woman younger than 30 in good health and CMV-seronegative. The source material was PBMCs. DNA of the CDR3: TGCGCCAGCAGTGGGCTAAGGACTAGCGGGCCGGATGTGGGCCAGTACTTC. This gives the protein CASSGLRTSGPDVGQYF.